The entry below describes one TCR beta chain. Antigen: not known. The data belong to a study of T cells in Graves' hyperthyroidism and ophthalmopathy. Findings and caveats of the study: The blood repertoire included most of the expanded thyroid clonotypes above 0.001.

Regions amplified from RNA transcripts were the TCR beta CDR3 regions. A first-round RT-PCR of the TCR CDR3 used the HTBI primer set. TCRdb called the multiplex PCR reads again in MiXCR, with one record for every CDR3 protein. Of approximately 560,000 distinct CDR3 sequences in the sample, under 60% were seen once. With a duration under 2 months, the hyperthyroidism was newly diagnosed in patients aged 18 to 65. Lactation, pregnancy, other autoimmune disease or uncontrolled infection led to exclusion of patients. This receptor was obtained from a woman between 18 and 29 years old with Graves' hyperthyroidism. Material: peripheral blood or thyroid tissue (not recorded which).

The CDR3 nucleotides read TGCAGCGCTGGGCGGGAGGATGTTGGAGAGACCCAGTACTTC. This sequence encodes CSAGREDVGETQYF. The V call is TRBV29-1, the J call TRBJ2-5; 8 nucleotides align to TRBD2. Germline CDR1 SQVTM, CDR2 ANQGSEA. Losses at the gene ends were 7 bases for V and 4 bases for J; bases not matched to a gene: 11. The CDR3 has 14 residues.